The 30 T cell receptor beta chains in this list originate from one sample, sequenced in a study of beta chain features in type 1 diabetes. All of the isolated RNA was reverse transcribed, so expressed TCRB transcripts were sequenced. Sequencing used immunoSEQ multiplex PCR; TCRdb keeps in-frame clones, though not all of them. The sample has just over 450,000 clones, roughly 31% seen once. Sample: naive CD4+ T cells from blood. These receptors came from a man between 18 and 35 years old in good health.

As DNA, the CDR3 is TGTGCCAGCAGCCAAGAGACCACAACTAGCACAGATACGCAGTATTTT. Its protein product is CASSQETTTSTDTQYF. This sequence joins TRBV14 and TRBJ2-3; D ambiguous. CDR1 is SGHDN, CDR2 FVKESK, per germline. The CDR3 consists of 16 residues. The V gene lost 0 bases and the J gene lost 0 bases, with 10 bases spanning the gap.

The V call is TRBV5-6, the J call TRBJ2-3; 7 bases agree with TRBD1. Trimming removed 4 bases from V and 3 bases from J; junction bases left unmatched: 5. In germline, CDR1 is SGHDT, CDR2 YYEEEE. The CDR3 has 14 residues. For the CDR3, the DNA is TGTGCCAGCAGCACGAACAGGGGAACAGATACGCAGTATTTT. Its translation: CASSTNRGTDTQYF.

DNA for the CDR3: TGTGCCAGCAGTCCGCGGTTCCAAGAGACCCAGTACTTC. This gives the protein CASSPRFQETQYF. The chain couples TRBV25-1 to TRBJ2-5; D is unresolved. CDR1 and CDR2 (germline): MGHDK, SYGVNS. V lost 5 bases and J lost 1, with 8 bases in between. The CDR3 covers 13 residues.

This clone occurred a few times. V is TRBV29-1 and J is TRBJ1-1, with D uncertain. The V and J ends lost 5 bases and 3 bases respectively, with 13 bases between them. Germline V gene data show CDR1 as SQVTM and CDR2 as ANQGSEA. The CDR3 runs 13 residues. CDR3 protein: CSVSSYGDTEAFF. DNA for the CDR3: TGCAGCGTTTCCAGCTATGGGGACACTGAAGCTTTCTTT.

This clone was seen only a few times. The chain's CDR3 is CAWSARQGYTEAFF. CDR3 DNA sequence: TGTGCCTGGAGTGCCCGACAGGGTTACACTGAAGCTTTCTTT. This chain uses TRBV30 with TRBJ1-1, with TRBD1 matching over 7 bases. Germline CDR1 GTSNPN, CDR2 SVGIG (reference sequence). With V trimmed by 1 base and J by 3 bases, 5 bases remained unmatched. This CDR3 comprises 14 residues.

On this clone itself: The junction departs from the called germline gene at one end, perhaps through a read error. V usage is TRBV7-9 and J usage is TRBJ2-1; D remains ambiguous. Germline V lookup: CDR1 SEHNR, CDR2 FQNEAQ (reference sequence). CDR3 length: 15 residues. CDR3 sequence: CASSLALGSFNEQFF. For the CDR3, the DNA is TGTGCCAGCAGCTTAGCGCTGGGGTCCTTCAATGAGCAGTTCTTC.

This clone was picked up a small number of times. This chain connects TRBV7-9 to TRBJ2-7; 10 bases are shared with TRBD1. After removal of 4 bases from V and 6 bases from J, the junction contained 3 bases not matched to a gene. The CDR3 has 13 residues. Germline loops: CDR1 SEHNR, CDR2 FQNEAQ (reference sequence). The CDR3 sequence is CASSSTGGSEQYF. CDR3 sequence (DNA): TGTGCCAGCAGCTCGACAGGGGGCAGCGAGCAGTACTTC.

The CDR3 is CASSPDRGTGELFF. CDR3 nucleotides: TGCGCCAGCTCGCCGGACAGGGGCACCGGGGAGCTGTTTTTT. The chain combines TRBV4-3 with TRBJ2-2; 9 bases align to TRBD1. Germline CDR1 reads LGHNA; CDR2 reads YSLEER. The trim removed 8 bases at V and 4 bases at J, leaving 5 bases unmatched. The CDR3 is 14 amino acids.

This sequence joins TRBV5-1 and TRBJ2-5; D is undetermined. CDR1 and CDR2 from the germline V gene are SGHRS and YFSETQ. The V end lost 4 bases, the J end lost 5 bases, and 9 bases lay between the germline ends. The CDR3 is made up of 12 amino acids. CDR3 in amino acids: CASSISAETQYF. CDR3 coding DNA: TGCGCCAGCAGCATCTCAGCGGAGACCCAGTACTTC. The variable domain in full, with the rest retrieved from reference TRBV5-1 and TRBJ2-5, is KAGVTQTPRYLIKTRGQQVTLSCSPISGHRSVSWYQQTPGQGLQFLFEYFSETQRNKGNFPGRFSGRQFSNSRSEMNVSTLELGDSALYLCASSISAETQYFGPGTRLLVL.

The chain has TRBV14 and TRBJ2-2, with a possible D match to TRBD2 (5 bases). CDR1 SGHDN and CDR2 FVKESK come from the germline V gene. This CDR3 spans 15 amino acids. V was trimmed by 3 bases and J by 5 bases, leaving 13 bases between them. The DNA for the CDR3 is TGTGCCAGCAGCCAGAAAGCCCGGAGGACCGGGGAGCTGTTTTTT. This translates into CASSQKARRTGELFF.

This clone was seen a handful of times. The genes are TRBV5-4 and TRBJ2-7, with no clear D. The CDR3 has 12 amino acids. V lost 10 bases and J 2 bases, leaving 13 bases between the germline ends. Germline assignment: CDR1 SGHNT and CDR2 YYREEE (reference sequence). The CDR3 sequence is CASGQSAYEQYF. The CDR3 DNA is TGTGCCTCCGGCCAGTCCGCCTACGAGCAGTACTTC.

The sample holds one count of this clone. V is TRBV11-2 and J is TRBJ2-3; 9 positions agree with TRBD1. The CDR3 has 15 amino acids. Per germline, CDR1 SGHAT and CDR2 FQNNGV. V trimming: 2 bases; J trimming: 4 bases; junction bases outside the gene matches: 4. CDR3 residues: CASSLTGGTSDTQYF. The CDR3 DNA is TGTGCCAGCAGCTTAACAGGGGGCACCTCAGATACGCAGTATTTT. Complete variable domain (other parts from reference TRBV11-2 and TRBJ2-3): EAGVAQSPRYKIIEKRQSVAFWCNPISGHATLYWYQQILGQGPKLLIQFQNNGVVDDSQLPKDRFSAERLKGVDSTLKIQPAKLEDSAVYLCASSLTGGTSDTQYFGPGTRLTVL.

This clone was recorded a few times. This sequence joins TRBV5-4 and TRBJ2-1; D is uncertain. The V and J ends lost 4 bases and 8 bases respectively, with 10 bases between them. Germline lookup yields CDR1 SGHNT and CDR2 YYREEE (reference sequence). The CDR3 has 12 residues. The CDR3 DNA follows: TGTGCCAGCAGCAAAGTCCTCCATGAGCAGTTCTTC. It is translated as CASSKVLHEQFF.

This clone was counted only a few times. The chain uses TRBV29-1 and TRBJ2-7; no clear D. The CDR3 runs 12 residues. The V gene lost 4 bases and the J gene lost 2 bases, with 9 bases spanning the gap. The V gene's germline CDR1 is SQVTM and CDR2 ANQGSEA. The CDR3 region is CSVAGPAYEQYF. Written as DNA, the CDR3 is TGCAGCGTTGCGGGTCCTGCCTACGAGCAGTACTTC.

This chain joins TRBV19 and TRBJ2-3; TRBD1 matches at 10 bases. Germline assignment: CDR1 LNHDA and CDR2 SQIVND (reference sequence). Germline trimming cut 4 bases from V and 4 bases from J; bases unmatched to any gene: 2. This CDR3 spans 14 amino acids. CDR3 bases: TGTGCCAGTAGTACGGGACAGGGGTCAGATACGCAGTATTTT. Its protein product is CASSTGQGSDTQYF.

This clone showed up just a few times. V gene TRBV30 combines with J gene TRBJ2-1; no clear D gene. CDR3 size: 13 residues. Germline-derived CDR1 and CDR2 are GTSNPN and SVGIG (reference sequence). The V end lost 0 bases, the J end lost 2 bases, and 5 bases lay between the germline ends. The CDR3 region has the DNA TGTGCCTGGAGTGTAAGTACCTACAATGAGCAGTTCTTC. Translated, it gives CAWSVSTYNEQFF.

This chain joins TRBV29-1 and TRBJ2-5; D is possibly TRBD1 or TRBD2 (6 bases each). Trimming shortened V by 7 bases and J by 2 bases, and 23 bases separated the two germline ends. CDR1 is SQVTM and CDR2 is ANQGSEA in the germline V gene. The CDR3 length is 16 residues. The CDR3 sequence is CSALPPGGRGQETQYF. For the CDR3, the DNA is TGCAGCGCTTTGCCGCCCGGGGGCCGGGGGCAAGAGACCCAGTACTTC. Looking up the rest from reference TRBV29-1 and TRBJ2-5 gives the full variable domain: SAVISQKPSRDICQRGTSLTIQCQVDSQVTMMFWYRQQPGQSLTLIATANQGSEATYESGFVIDKFPISRPNLTFSTLTVSNMSPEDSSIYLCSALPPGGRGQETQYFGPGTRLLVL.

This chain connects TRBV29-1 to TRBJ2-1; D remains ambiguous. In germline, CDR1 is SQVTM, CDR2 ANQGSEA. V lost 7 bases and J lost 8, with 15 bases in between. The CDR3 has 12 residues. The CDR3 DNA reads TGCAGCGGCGAAGGCACGGCGGATGAGCAGTTCTTC. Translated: CSGEGTADEQFF.

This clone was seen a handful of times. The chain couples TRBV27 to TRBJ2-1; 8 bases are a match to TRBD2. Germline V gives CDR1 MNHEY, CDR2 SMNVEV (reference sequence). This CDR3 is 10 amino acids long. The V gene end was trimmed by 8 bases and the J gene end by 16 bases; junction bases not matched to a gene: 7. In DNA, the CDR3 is TGTGCCAGCGGAGGGACTAGATATTTCTTC. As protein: CASGGTRYFF.

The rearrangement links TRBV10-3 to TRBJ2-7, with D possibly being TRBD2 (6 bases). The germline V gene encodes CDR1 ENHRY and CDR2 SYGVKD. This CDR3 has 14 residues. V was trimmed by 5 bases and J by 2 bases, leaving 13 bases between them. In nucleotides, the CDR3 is TGTGCCATCAGTTCCGGGACTGGGCCCTACGAGCAGTACTTC. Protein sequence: CAISSGTGPYEQYF.

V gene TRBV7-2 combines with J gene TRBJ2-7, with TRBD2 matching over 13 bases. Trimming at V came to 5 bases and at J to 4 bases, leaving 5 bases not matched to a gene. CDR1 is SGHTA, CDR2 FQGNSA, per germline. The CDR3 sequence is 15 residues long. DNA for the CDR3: TGTGCCAGCAGCCGGACTAGCGGGAGTATATACGAGCAGTACTTC. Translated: CASSRTSGSIYEQYF.

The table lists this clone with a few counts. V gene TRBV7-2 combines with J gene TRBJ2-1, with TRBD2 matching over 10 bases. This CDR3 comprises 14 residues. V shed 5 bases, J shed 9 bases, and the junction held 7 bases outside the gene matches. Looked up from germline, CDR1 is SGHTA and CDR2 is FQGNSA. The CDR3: CASSGSGRAFEQFF. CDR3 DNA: TGTGCCAGCAGCGGCAGCGGGAGGGCCTTTGAGCAGTTCTTC.

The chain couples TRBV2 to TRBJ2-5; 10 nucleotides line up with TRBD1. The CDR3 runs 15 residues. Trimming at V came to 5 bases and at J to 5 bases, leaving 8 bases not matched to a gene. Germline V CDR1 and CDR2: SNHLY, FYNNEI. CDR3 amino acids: CASSRPDRGFETQYF. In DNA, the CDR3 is TGTGCCAGCAGTCGACCGGACAGGGGGTTTGAGACCCAGTACTTC. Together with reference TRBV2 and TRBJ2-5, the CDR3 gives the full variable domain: EPEVTQTPSHQVTQMGQEVILRCVPISNHLYFYWYRQILGQKVEFLVSFYNNEISEKSEIFDDQFSVERPDGSNFTLKIRSTKLEDSAMYFCASSRPDRGFETQYFGPGTRLLVL.

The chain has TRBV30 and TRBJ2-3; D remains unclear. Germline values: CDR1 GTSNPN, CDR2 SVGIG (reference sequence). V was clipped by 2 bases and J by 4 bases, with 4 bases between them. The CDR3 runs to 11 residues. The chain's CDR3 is CAWSQADTQYF. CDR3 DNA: TGTGCCTGGAGTCAAGCAGATACGCAGTATTTT.

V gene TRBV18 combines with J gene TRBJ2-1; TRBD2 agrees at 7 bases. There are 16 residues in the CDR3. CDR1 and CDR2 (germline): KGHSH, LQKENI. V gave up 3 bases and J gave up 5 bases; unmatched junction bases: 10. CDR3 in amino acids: CASSPVLADLNNEQFF. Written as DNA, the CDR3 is TGTGCCAGCTCACCCGTCCTAGCGGATCTAAACAATGAGCAGTTCTTC.

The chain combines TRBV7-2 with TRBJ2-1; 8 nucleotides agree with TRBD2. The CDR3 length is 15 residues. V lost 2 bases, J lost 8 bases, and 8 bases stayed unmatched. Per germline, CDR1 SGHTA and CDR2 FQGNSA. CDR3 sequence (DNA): TGTGCCAGCAGCTTACAAGCGGGAGTGGTCTATGAGCAGTTCTTC. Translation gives CASSLQAGVVYEQFF. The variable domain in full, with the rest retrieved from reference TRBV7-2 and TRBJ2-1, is GAGVSQSPSNKVTEKGKDVELRCDPISGHTALYWYRQSLGQGLEFLIYFQGNSAPDKSGLPSDRFSAERTGGSVSTLTIQRTQQEDSAVYLCASSLQAGVVYEQFFGPGTRLTVL.

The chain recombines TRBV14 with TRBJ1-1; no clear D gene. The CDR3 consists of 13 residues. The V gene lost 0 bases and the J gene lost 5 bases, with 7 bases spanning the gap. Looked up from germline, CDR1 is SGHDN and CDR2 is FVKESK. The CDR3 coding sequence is TGTGCCAGCAGCCAAGAAGGAAGGACTGAAGCTTTCTTT. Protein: CASSQEGRTEAFF. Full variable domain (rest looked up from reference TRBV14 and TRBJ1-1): EAGVTQFPSHSVIEKGQTVTLRCDPISGHDNLYWYRRVMGKEIKFLLHFVKESKQDESGMPNNRFLAERTGGTYSTLKVQPAELEDSGVYFCASSQEGRTEAFFGQGTRLTVV.

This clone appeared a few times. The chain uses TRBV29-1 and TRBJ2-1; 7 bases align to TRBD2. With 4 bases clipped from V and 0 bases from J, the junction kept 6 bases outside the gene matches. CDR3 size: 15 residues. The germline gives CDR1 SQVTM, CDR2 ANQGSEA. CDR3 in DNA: TGCAGCGTTGCACTAGCGCCTAGCTCCTACAATGAGCAGTTCTTC. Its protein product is CSVALAPSSYNEQFF.

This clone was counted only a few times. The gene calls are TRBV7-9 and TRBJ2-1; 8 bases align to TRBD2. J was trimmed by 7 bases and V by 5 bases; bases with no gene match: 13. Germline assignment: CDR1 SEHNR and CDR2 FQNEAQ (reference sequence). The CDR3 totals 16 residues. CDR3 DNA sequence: TGTGCCAGCAGCCTTGATTCGATAGCGGGATTTAATGAGCAGTTCTTC. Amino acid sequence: CASSLDSIAGFNEQFF.

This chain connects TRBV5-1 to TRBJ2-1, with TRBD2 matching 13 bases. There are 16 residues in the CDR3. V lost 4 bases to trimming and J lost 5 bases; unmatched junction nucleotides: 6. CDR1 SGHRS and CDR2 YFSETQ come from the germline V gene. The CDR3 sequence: CASSAPTSGGNNEQFF. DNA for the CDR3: TGCGCCAGCAGCGCCCCGACTAGCGGGGGGAACAATGAGCAGTTCTTC. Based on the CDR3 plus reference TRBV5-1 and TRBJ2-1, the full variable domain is KAGVTQTPRYLIKTRGQQVTLSCSPISGHRSVSWYQQTPGQGLQFLFEYFSETQRNKGNFPGRFSGRQFSNSRSEMNVSTLELGDSALYLCASSAPTSGGNNEQFFGPGTRLTVL.